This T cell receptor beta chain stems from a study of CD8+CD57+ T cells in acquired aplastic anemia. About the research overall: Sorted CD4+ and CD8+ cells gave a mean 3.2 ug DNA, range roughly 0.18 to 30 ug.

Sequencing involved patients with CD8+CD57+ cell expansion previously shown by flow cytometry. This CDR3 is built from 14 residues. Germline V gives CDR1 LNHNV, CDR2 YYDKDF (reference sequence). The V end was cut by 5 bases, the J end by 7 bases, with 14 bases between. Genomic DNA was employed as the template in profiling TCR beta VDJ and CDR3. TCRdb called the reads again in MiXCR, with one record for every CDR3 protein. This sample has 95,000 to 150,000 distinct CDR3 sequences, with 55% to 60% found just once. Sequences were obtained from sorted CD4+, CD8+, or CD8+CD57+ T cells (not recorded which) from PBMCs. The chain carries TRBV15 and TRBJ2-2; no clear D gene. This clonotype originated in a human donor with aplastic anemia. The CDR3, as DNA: TGTGCCACCAGCGCAGAAACGTTCGGCGGGGAGCTGTTTTTT. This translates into CATSAETFGGELFF.